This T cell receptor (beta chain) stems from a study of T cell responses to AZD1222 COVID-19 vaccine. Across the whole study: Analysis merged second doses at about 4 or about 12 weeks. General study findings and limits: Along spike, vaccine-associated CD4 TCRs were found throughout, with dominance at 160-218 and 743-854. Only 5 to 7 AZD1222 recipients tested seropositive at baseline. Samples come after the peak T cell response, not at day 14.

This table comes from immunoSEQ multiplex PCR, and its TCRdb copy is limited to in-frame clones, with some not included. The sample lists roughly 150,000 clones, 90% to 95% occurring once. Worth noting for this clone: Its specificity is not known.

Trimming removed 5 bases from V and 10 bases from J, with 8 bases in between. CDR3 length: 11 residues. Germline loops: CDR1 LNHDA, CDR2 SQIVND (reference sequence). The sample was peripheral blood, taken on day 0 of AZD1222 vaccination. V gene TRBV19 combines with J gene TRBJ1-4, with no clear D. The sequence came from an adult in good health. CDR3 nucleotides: TGTGCCAGTAGTGTGGCGGGAAAACTGTTTTTT. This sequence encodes CASSVAGKLFF.